Presented here are 5 T cell receptor beta chains from one specimen sequenced in a study of blood T cell repertoires in COVID-19. Here immunoSEQ multiplex PCR was the method, and the copy in TCRdb shows in-frame clones only, minus some. The sample includes some 100,000 clones, roughly nine tenths of them seen just once. The material sequenced was peripheral blood. These receptors all come from a man aged 25 to 40 in a cohort sampled during active COVID-19.

The gene calls are TRBV18 and TRBJ1-2, with TRBD1 matching 12 bases. Germline V gives CDR1 KGHSH, CDR2 LQKENI. CDR3 length equals 14 residues. After removal of 4 bases from V and 6 bases from J, the junction contained 3 bases not matched to a gene. CDR3 coding DNA: TGTGCCAGCTCACGGGACAGGGGGCGAGATGGCTACACCTTC. Translating it yields CASSRDRGRDGYTF.

About this clone: One end of the junction does not line up with germline, which may come from a read error. The genes are TRBV6-1 and TRBJ2-7, with 7 bases matching TRBD1. CDR1 is MNHNS, CDR2 SASEGT, per germline. This CDR3 has 14 residues. As DNA, the CDR3 is TGTGCCAGCAATGAACAGGGGATAACCTACGAGCAGTACTTC. Translating gives CASNEQGITYEQYF.

The genes are TRBV24-1 and TRBJ2-3; D is unclear. With 2 bases removed from V and 2 bases from J, the gap between germline ends came to 7 bases. Germline loops: CDR1 KGHDR, CDR2 SFDVKD. The CDR3 has 14 amino acids. CDR3 sequence reads: CATSDWPLTDTQYF. The CDR3 DNA follows: TGTGCCACCAGTGATTGGCCCCTCACAGATACGCAGTATTTT.

The count of this clone is one. The genes are TRBV27 and TRBJ2-6; 11 nucleotides agree with TRBD2. V lost 6 bases and J lost 0; bases outside the gene matches: 7. Germline CDR1 MNHEY, CDR2 SMNVEV (reference sequence). This CDR3 has 18 amino acids. The CDR3: CASSSTSGGYSGANVLTF. CDR3 DNA sequence: TGTGCCAGCAGCTCAACTAGCGGGGGATACTCTGGGGCCAACGTCCTGACTTTC. The full variable domain, completed using reference TRBV27 and TRBJ2-6, is EAQVTQNPRYLITVTGKKLTVTCSQNMNHEYMSWYRQDPGLGLRQIYYSMNVEVTDKGDVPEGYKVSRKEKRNFPLILESPSPNQTSLYFCASSSTSGGYSGANVLTFGAGSRLTVL.

V and J are TRBV6-2 or TRBV6-3 and TRBJ1-2, with 8 bases that match TRBD1. The ends lost 6 bases at V and 8 bases at J; junction bases unmatched: 8. CDR1 and CDR2 (germline): MNHEY, SVGEGT. The CDR3 is made up of 13 amino acids. Here the CDR3 reads CASSPGTGGGYTF. In nucleotides, the CDR3 is TGTGCCAGCAGCCCCGGGACAGGCGGCGGCTACACCTTC.